Listed here is a single T cell receptor (beta chain). Its antigen is still unknown. Constant-segment primers and 5'RACE yielded cDNA libraries for TCR alpha and TCR beta, each carrying sample barcodes and UMIs. TCRdb re-derived calls from the 5' RACE reads in MiXCR, one entry per CDR3 protein. Here the sample spans 100,000 to 140,000 distinct CDR3 sequences, around 14% being singletons. This sample stems from a study of T-cell memory formation after mild COVID-19. Study findings and constraints: Among contracting clones, CD4+ were mainly CM/EM and CD8+ enriched in EMRA.

Germline CDR1 and CDR2: LNHDA and SQIVND (reference sequence). This CDR3 has 13 residues. V was pared by 9 bases and J by 6 bases, with 15 bases between. The chain couples TRBV19 to TRBJ2-1; D might be TRBD2 (6 bases). Source material: PBMCs or a T cell subset sorted from them (not recorded which). The sequence was collected from a man between 18 and 29 years old who had mild COVID-19 (a few samples of this study predate the infection). Cell type and time point are not known. CDR3 loop: CASSQGGSNEQFF. In DNA form, the CDR3 reads TGTGCCAGCTCCCAAGGAGGGAGCAATGAGCAGTTCTTC.